The 17 T cell receptor beta chains presented below share a single source sample, sequenced in a study of T cells in Graves' hyperthyroidism and ophthalmopathy. RNA transcripts provided the source from which TCR beta CDR3 regions were amplified. The HTBI primer set served for first-round RT-PCR of the TCR CDR3. One entry per CDR3 protein, called by TCRdb with MiXCR from the multiplex PCR reads. The sample consists of roughly 800,000 distinct CDR3 sequences, roughly 40% of them appearing once. The material sequenced was blood. Receptors were obtained from a man younger than 35 with Graves' hyperthyroidism.

The table lists this clonotype with many counts. V is TRBV2 and J is TRBJ1-1; D gene ambiguous. The germline CDR1 and CDR2 sequences are SNHLY and FYNNEI. The CDR3 contains 12 residues. The V and J ends lost 7 bases and 2 bases respectively, with 8 bases between them. CDR3 nucleotides: TGTGCCAGCACGTGGTCCAACACTGAAGCTTTCTTT. Encoded protein: CASTWSNTEAFF.

V is TRBV6-5 and J is TRBJ1-1, with D maybe TRBD1 (5 bases). V lost 8 bases, J lost 1 base, and 11 bases lay in between. CDR1 MNHEY and CDR2 SVGAGI come from the germline V gene. CDR3 size: 13 residues. The CDR3 bases are TGTGCCAGCGGGGCGGGGAGGAACACTGAAGCTTTCTTT. The encoded protein is CASGAGRNTEAFF.

This clonotype was counted ten times or more. V gene TRBV15 combines with J gene TRBJ2-7; D is undetermined. Germline values: CDR1 LNHNV, CDR2 YYDKDF (reference sequence). The germline V and J ends were trimmed by 4 bases and 1 base, with 8 bases remaining between them. This CDR3 is built from 13 residues. CDR3 sequence: CATSKGRSYEQYF. Written as DNA, the CDR3 is TGTGCCACCAGCAAGGGTCGGTCCTACGAGCAGTACTTC.

The chain uses TRBV5-6 and TRBJ1-4; D unclear. V lost 1 base and J lost 2, with 3 bases in between. The CDR3 is made up of 13 amino acids. The germline V gene encodes CDR1 SGHDT and CDR2 YYEEEE. DNA for the CDR3: TGTGCCAGCAGCTTGTTCACTAATGAAAAACTGTTTTTT. This codes for CASSLFTNEKLFF.

V gene TRBV5-1 combines with J gene TRBJ1-1, with D hard to call. The germline CDR1 and CDR2 sequences are SGHRS and YFSETQ. The CDR3 runs to 14 residues. Between the trimmed V and J ends, which lost 2 bases and 2 bases, there was a span of 10 bases. The CDR3 reads CASSFDTSNTEAFF. In nucleotides, the CDR3 is TGCGCCAGCAGCTTCGACACCTCAAACACTGAAGCTTTCTTT.

The chain uses TRBV12-5 and TRBJ1-1; D remains unclear. This CDR3 has 13 residues. V was clipped by 2 bases and J by 1 base, with 5 bases between them. Germline V lookup: CDR1 LGHNT, CDR2 FRNRAP. The CDR3: CASGLSANTEAFF. The CDR3 coding sequence is TGTGCTAGTGGTTTGTCAGCGAACACTGAAGCTTTCTTT.

V is TRBV7-9 and J is TRBJ2-2, with 12 bases lining up with TRBD2. Germline assignment: CDR1 SEHNR and CDR2 FQNEAQ (reference sequence). This CDR3 has 15 residues. The trim removed 5 bases at V and 7 bases at J, leaving 5 bases unmatched. The CDR3 DNA is TGTGCCAGCAGCCCCGGACTAGCGGGATTCGGGGAGCTGTTTTTT. Protein sequence: CASSPGLAGFGELFF.

The chain carries TRBV12-3 or TRBV12-4 and TRBJ1-5; 7 bases match TRBD1. This CDR3 region has 12 residues. Trimming at V came to 5 bases and at J to 13 bases, leaving 8 bases not matched to a gene. CDR3 DNA: TGTGCCAGCAGTCCGCGAGACAGGGTTCAGCATTTT. Translated: CASSPRDRVQHF.

This clonotype has ten or more counts. V gene TRBV9 combines with J gene TRBJ2-5; 9 bases are shared with TRBD1. The germline CDR1 and CDR2 sequences are SGDLS and YYNGEE. The CDR3 length is 15 residues. V shed 0 bases and J 5 bases; nucleotides not matched to a gene: 5. The DNA for the CDR3 is TGTGCCAGCAGCGTAGACGGGACAGGGTACGAGACCCAGTACTTC. Protein product: CASSVDGTGYETQYF.

Of note for this clonotype: This may come from a read error, since a much larger clone is one base off. The V gene is TRBV20-1, the J gene TRBJ1-5, with 7 bases fitting TRBD1. CDR1 and CDR2 (germline): DFQATT, SNEGSKA (reference sequence). With 6 bases clipped from V and 7 bases from J, the junction kept 9 bases outside the gene matches. This CDR3 is built from 13 residues. The CDR3 is CSAPTGVRQPQHF. CDR3 nucleotides: TGCAGTGCACCCACAGGGGTAAGGCAGCCCCAGCATTTT.

The genes are TRBV19 and TRBJ2-5; 10 bases match TRBD2. Trimming took 0 bases from V and 5 from J; bases not matched to a gene: 3. This CDR3 spans 15 amino acids. Germline CDR1 LNHDA, CDR2 SQIVND (reference sequence). CDR3 sequence: CASSIDRTSGETQYF. Here the CDR3 DNA reads TGTGCCAGTAGTATAGACCGGACTAGCGGTGAGACCCAGTACTTC. Full variable domain (remainder filled in from reference TRBV19 and TRBJ2-5): DGGITQSPKYLFRKEGQNVTLSCEQNLNHDAMYWYRQDPGQGLRLIYYSQIVNDFQKGDIAEGYSVSREKKESFPLTVTSAQKNPTAFYLCASSIDRTSGETQYFGPGTRLLVL.

Of note for this clonotype: This sequence may be a read error, since a much larger clone differs from it by one base. The chain carries TRBV4-1 and TRBJ2-7; D is ambiguous. CDR3 length equals 13 residues. Looked up from germline, CDR1 is MGHRA and CDR2 is YSYEKL. The CDR3 DNA reads TGCGCCAGCAGCCAAGCAAGACCATACGAGCAGTGCTTC. Translating gives CASSQARPYEQCF.

The gene calls are TRBV6-5 and TRBJ1-2; D gene uncertain. Trimming cost V 1 base and J 6 bases, with 12 bases left between them. The CDR3 contains 14 residues. Germline CDR1 reads MNHEY; CDR2 reads SVGAGI. CDR3 sequence (DNA): TGTGCCAGCAGTTACTGGGCAGCCCGAAATGGCTACACCTTC. It translates to CASSYWAARNGYTF.

This clonotype has a count of ten or more. J is TRBJ1-6 and V is TRBV9; D call uncertain. CDR1 is SGDLS, CDR2 YYNGEE, per germline. Trimming stripped 0 bases from V and 9 bases from J, with 16 bases between. The CDR3 runs to 16 residues. DNA for the CDR3: TGTGCCAGCAGCGTAGGTCCCCCAGGCAATGGTTCACCCCTCCACTTT. Translation: CASSVGPPGNGSPLHF.

This clonotype was recorded a few times. The gene calls are TRBV7-8 and TRBJ2-7, with TRBD2 identical over 13 bases. The CDR3 is made up of 17 amino acids. Germline trimming cut 5 bases from V and 7 bases from J; bases unmatched to any gene: 14. CDR1 SGHVS and CDR2 FQNEAQ come from the germline V gene. The CDR3 loop reads CASSPGLAGPFRGEQYF. CDR3 DNA: TGTGCCAGCAGCCCGGGACTAGCGGGGCCCTTCCGGGGGGAGCAGTACTTC. Complete variable domain (other parts from reference TRBV7-8 and TRBJ2-7): GAGVSQSPRYKVAKRGQDVALRCDPISGHVSLFWYQQALGQGPEFLTYFQNEAQLDKSGLPSDRFFAERPEGSVSTLKIQRTQQEDSAVYLCASSPGLAGPFRGEQYFGPGTRLTVT.

Of note for this clonotype: A junction boundary mismatches the germline segment, possibly from a read error. The chain carries TRBV11-2 and TRBJ2-7, with TRBD1 matching 9 bases. This CDR3 spans 19 amino acids. Germline CDR1 reads SGHAT; CDR2 reads FQNNGV. As DNA, the CDR3 is TGCGCCAGCAGCCAAGAGGCCCGGGGCAGAGGGACAGGGCGATACGAGCAGTACTTC. It specifies CASSQEARGRGTGRYEQYF.

The rearrangement links TRBV7-9 to TRBJ2-2, with 12 bases lining up with TRBD1. Germline V gene sequence: CDR1 SEHNR, CDR2 FQNEAQ (reference sequence). Trimming cost V 3 bases and J 6 bases; bases outside gene matches: 5. The CDR3 runs 16 residues. The CDR3 nucleotides read TGTGCCAGCAGCTTCCCGGGACAGGGGGCGGCCGGGGAGCTGTTTTTT. It yields the protein CASSFPGQGAAGELFF.